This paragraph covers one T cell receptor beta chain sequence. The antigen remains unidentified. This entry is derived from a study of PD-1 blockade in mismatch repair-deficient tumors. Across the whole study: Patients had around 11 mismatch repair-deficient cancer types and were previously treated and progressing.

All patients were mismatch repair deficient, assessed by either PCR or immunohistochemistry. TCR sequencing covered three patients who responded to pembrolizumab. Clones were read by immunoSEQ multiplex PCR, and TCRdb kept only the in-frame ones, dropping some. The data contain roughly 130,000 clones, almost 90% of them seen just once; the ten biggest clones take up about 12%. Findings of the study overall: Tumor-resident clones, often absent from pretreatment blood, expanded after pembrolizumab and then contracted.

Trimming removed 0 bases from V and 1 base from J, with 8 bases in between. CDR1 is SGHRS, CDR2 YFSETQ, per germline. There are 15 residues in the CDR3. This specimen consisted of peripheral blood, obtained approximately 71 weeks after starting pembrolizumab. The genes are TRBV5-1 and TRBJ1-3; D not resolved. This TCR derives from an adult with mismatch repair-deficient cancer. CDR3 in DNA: TGCGCCAGCAGCTTGGACGGCAGTTCTGGAAACACCATATATTTT. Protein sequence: CASSLDGSSGNTIYF.